This T cell receptor beta chain was sequenced during a study of molecular identifiers for immune sequencing clone quantification. Study results and caveats: Identical TCR molecules that share a barcode could lead to an underestimation of highly expanded clone sizes.

With 1 base removed from V and 8 bases from J, the gap between germline ends came to 15 bases. The CDR3 length is 15 residues. CDR1 is SGHDN, CDR2 FVKESK, per germline. This clonotype occurred once. Its target is not known. Being one base from a much bigger clone, this may be a read error. In preparing bulk TCR libraries, previously described methods and listed TCR primers were used. TCRdb recomputed calls from the PCR reads with MiXCR, one row per CDR3 protein. Of about 97,000 distinct CDR3 sequences listed, approximately 24% are singletons. The sample taken for sequencing was naive CD8+ T cells from blood, with Jurkat cell RNA spiked in. The subset here: FACS-sorted CD8+CD4-CCR7+CD45RA+ naive T cells. The genes are TRBV14 and TRBJ2-1, with D maybe TRBD1 (5 bases). The sequence was obtained from a human donor in good health. Some libraries in this study had Jurkat cell RNA spiked in. The chain's CDR3 is CASSQAHGPGHEQFF. The DNA for the CDR3 is TGTGCCAGCAGCCAAGCTCACGGGCCAGGGCATGAGCAGTTCTTC.